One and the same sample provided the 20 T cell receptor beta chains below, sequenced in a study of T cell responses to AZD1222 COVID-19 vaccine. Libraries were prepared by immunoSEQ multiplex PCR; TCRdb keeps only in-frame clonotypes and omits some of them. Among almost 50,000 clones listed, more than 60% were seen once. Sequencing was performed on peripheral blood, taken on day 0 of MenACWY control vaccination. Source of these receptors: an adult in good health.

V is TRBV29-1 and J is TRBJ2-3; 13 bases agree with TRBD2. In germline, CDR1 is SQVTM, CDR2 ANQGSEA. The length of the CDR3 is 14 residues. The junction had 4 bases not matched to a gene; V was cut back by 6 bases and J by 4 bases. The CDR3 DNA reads TGCAGCGTGGGGACTAGCGGGAACTCAGATACGCAGTATTTT. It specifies CSVGTSGNSDTQYF.

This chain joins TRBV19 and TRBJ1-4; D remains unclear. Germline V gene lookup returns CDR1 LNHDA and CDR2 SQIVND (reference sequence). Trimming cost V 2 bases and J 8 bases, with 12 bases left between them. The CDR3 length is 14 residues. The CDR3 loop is CASSIWQESEKLFF. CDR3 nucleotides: TGTGCCAGTAGTATATGGCAGGAGAGCGAAAAACTGTTTTTT.

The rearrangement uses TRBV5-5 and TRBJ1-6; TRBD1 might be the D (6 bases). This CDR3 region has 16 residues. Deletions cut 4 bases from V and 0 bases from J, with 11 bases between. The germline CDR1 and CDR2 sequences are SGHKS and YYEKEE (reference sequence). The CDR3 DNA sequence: TGTGCCAGCAGCCATGGACAGAGCTCCTATAATTCACCCCTCCACTTT. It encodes CASSHGQSSYNSPLHF.

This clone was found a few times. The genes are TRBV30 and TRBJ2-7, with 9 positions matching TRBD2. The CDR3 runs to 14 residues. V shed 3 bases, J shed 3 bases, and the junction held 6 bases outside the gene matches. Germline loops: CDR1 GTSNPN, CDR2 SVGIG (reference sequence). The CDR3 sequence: CAWRGNSGSYEQYF. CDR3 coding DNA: TGTGCCTGGAGAGGTAATAGCGGGAGCTACGAGCAGTACTTC.

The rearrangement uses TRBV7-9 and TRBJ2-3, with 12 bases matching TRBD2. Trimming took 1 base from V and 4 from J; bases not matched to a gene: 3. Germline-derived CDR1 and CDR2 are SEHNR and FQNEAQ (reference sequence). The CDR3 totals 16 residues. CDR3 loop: CASSLGLAGAPDTQYF. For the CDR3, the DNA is TGTGCCAGCAGCTTAGGACTAGCGGGAGCCCCAGATACGCAGTATTTT.

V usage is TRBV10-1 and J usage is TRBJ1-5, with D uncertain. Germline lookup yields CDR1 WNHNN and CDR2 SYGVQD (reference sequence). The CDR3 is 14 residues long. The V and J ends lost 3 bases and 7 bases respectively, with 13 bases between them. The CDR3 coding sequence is TGCGCCAGCAGTGAAGGTTCCGGGTTACAGCCCCAGCATTTT. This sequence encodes CASSEGSGLQPQHF.

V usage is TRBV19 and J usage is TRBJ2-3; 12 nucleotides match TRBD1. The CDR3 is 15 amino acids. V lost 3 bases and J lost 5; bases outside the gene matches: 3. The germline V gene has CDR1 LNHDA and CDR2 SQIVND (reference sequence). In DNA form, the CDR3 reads TGTGCCAGTAGTATTGGGGACAGGGGGCGAGATACGCAGTATTTT. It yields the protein CASSIGDRGRDTQYF.

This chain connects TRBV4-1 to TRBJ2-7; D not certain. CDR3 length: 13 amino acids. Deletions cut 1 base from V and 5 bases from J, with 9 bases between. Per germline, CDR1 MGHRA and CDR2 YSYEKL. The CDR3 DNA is TGCGCCAGCAGCCAAGTGAACGTTGACGAGCAGTACTTC. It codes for CASSQVNVDEQYF.

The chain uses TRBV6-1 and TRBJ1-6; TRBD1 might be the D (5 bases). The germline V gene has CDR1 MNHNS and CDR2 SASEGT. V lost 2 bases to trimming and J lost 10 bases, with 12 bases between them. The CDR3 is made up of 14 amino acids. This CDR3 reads CASSELGRESPLHF. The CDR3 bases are TGTGCCAGCAGTGAACTTGGCAGGGAATCACCCCTCCACTTT.

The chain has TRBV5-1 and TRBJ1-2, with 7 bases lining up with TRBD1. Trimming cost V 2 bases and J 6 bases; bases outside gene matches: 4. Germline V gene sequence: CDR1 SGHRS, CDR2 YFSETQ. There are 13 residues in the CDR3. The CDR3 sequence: CASSLDRDNGYTF. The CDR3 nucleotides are TGCGCCAGCAGCTTAGACAGGGATAATGGCTACACCTTC.

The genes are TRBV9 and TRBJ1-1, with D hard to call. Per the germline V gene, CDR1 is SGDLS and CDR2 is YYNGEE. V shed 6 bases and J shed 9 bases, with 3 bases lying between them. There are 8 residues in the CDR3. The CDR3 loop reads CASTQAFF. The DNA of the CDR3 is TGTGCCAGCACCCAAGCTTTCTTT. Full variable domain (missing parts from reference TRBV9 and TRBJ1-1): DSGVTQTPKHLITATGQRVTLRCSPRSGDLSVYWYQQSLDQGLQFLIQYYNGEERAKGNILERFSAQQFPDLHSELNLSSLELGDSALYFCASTQAFFGQGTRLTVV.

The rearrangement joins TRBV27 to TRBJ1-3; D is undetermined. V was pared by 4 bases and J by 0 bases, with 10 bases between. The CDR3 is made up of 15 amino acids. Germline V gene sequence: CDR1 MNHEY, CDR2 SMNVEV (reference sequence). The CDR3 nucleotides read TGTGCCAGCAGTTCGGACCTGCGCTCTGGAAACACCATATATTTT. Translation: CASSSDLRSGNTIYF.

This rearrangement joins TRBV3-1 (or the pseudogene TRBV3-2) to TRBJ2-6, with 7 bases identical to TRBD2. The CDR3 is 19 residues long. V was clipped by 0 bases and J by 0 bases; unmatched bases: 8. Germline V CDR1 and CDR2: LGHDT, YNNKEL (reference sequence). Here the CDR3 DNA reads TGTGCCAGCAGCCAAGATCGCACTAGCGCCTACTCTGGGGCCAACGTCCTGACTTTC. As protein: CASSQDRTSAYSGANVLTF.

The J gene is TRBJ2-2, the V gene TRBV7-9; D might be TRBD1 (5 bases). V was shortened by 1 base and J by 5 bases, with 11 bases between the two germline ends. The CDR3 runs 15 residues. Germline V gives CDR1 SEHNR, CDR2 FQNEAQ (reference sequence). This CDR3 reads CASSLVGARTGELFF. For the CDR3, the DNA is TGTGCCAGCAGCTTAGTAGGGGCGAGGACCGGGGAGCTGTTTTTT.

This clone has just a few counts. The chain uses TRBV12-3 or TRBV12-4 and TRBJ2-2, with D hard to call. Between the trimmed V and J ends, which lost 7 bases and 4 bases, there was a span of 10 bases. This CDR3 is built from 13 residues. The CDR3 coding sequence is TGTGCCAGCAAAGGGTGGGGCACCGGGGAGCTGTTTTTT. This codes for CASKGWGTGELFF.

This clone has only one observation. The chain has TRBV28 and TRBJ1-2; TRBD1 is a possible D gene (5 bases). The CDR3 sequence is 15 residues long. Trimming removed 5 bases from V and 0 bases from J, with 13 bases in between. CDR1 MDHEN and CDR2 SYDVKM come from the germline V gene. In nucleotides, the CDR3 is TGTGCCAGCAGTGCCGGGGCGGCAGCTAACTATGGCTACACCTTC. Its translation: CASSAGAAANYGYTF.

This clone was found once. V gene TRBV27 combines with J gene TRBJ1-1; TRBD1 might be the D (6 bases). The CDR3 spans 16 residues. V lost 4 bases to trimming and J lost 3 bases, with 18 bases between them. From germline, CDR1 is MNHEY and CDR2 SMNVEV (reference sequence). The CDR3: CASSSPSQGTDTEAFF. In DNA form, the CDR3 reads TGTGCCAGCAGTTCCCCTTCACAGGGTACGGACACTGAAGCTTTCTTT.

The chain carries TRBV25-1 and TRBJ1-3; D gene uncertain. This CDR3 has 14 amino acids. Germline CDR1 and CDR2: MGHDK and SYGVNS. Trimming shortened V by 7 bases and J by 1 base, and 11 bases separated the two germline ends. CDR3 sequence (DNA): TGTGCCAGCACCCCCTCGGCATCTGGAAACACCATATATTTT. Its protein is CASTPSASGNTIYF.

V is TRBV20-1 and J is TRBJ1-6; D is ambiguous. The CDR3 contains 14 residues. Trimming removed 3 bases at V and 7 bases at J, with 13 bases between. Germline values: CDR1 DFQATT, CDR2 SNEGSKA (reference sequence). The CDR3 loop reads CSASYDLRNSPLHF. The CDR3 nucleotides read TGCAGTGCTAGTTACGACCTAAGAAATTCACCCCTCCACTTT.

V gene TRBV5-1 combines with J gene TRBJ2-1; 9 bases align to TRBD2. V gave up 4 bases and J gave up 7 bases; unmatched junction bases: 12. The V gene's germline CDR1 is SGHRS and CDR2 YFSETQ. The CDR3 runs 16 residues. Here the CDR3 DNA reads TGCGCCAGCAGCCCGATTAGCGGGAGTACGGGTAATGAGCAGTTCTTC. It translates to CASSPISGSTGNEQFF.